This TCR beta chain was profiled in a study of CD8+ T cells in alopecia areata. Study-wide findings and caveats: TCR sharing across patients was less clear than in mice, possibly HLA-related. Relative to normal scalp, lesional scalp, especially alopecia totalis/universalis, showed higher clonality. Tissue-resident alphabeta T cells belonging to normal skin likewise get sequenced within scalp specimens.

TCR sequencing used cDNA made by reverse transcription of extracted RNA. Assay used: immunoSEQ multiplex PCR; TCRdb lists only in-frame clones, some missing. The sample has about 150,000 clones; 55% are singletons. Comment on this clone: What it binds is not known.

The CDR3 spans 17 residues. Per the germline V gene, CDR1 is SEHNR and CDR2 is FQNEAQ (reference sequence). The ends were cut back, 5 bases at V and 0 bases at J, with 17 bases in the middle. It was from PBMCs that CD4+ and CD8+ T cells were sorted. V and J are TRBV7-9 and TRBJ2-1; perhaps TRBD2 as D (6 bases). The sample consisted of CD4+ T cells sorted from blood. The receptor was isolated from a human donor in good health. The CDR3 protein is CASSAFPGGISYNEQFF. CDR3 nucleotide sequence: TGTGCCAGCAGCGCATTCCCAGGCGGGATCTCCTACAATGAGCAGTTCTTC. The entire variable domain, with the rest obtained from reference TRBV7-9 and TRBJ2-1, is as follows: DTGVSQNPRHKITKRGQNVTFRCDPISEHNRLYWYRQTLGQGPEFLTYFQNEAQLEKSRLLSDRFSAERPKGSFSTLEIQRTEQGDSAMYLCASSAFPGGISYNEQFFGPGTRLTVL.